This T cell receptor (beta chain) appears in the sequencing data of a study of shared clonotypes between healthy human individuals. On the study more broadly: Aged between 18 and 49, the donors were two women and a few men.

The assay ran at deep level. For every subset, genomic DNA was evenly distributed across several immunoSEQ plates. Measured with immunoSEQ multiplex PCR; TCRdb has only the in-frame clones, and not every one. The sample carries more than 2 million clones, 90% to 95% recorded once. This CDR3 region has 15 residues. The V and J ends lost 6 bases and 1 base, in that order; junction bases with no gene match: 9. Looked up from germline, CDR1 is MNHEY and CDR2 is SMNVEV (reference sequence). The rearrangement joins TRBV27 to TRBJ2-7; 7 bases align to TRBD1. The TCR comes from a man aged 18 to 30 in good health. Sequenced input: naive CD4+ T cells sorted from blood. Noted subset: CD45RA+ positively selected. The CDR3 region has the DNA TGTGCCAGCAGGAGGAGTGGGGGACAGTCCTACGAGCAGTACTTC. It encodes CASRRSGGQSYEQYF.